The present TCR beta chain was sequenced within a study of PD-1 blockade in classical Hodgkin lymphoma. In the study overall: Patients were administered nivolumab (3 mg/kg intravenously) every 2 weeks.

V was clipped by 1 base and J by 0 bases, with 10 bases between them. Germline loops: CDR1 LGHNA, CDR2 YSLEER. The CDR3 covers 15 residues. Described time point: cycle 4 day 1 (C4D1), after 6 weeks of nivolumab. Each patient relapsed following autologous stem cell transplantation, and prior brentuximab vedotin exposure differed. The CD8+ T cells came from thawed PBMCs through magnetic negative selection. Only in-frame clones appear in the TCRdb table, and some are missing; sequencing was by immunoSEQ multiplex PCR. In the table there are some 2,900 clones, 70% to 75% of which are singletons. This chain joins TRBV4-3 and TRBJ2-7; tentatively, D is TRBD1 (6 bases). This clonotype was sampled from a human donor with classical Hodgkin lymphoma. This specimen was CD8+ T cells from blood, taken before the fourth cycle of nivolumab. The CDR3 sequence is CASSQGWTASYEQYF. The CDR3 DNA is TGCGCCAGCAGCCAAGGTTGGACAGCCTCCTACGAGCAGTACTTC.